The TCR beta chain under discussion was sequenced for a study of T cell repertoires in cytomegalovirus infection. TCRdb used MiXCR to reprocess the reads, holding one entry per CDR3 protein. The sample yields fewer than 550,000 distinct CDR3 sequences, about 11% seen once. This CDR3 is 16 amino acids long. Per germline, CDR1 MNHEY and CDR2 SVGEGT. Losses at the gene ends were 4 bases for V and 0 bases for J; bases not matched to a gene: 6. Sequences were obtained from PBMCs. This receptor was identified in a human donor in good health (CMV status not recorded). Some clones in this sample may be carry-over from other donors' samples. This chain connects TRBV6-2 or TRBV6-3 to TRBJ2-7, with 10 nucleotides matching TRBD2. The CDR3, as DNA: TGTGCCAGCAGTTCCCGCGGACTAGCGGTCTCCTACGAGCAGTACTTC. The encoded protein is CASSSRGLAVSYEQYF.